The rows below give T cell receptor beta chains drawn from one sample of a study of blood T cell repertoires in COVID-19. Sequencing was performed with immunoSEQ multiplex PCR; in TCRdb, only in-frame clones are kept and a portion is missing. This table holds 100,000 or so clones, over 80% found once. Input material: peripheral blood. The source of these receptors is a man in his fifties or sixties with active COVID-19. The CDR3 runs from the conserved cysteine through the conserved F or W. A D gene is named only where the DNA matches it firmly. Clone size is shown for a subset of rows, as once, few, many or a class of expanded clone.

clone_size: -
j_call: TRBJ1-5
d_call: -
v_call: TRBV5-8
cdr3_aa: CASSLAPGTSNQPQHF
cdr3_nt: TGTGCCAGCAGCTTGGCCCCAGGGACTTCAAATCAGCCCCAGCATTTT

clone_size: -
j_call: TRBJ1-2
d_call: -
v_call: TRBV15
cdr3_aa: CATSRESGTSYGYTF
cdr3_nt: TGTGCCACCAGCAGGGAATCCGGGACATCCTATGGCTACACCTTC

clone_size: -
j_call: TRBJ1-2
d_call: TRBD1
v_call: TRBV6-5
cdr3_aa: CASTLTGTGAYGYTF
cdr3_nt: TGTGCCAGCACTCTCACCGGGACAGGGGCCTATGGCTACACCTTC

clone_size: once
j_call: TRBJ2-5
d_call: -
v_call: TRBV28
cdr3_aa: CASSLWSQEGETQYF
cdr3_nt: TGTGCCAGCAGTTTATGGAGCCAAGAGGGAGAGACCCAGTACTTC

clone_size: -
j_call: TRBJ1-1
d_call: -
v_call: TRBV5-6
cdr3_aa: CASSWGREAFF
cdr3_nt: TGTGCCAGCAGCTGGGGGCGTGAAGCTTTCTTT

clone_size: -
j_call: TRBJ2-2
d_call: -
v_call: TRBV15
cdr3_aa: CATSRGGGTDTGELFF
cdr3_nt: TGTGCCACCAGCAGAGGTGGCGGGACCGACACCGGGGAGCTGTTTTTT

clone_size: -
j_call: TRBJ1-5
d_call: -
v_call: TRBV7-8
cdr3_aa: CASSSELYGVEGNQPQHF
cdr3_nt: TGTGCCAGCAGCTCCGAGCTCTACGGGGTGGAAGGCAATCAGCCCCAGCATTTT

clone_size: -
j_call: TRBJ1-5
d_call: -
v_call: TRBV28
cdr3_aa: CASSLNRLNQPQHF
cdr3_nt: TGTGCCAGCAGTTTGAACAGGTTGAATCAGCCCCAGCATTTT

clone_size: -
j_call: TRBJ2-7
d_call: TRBD2
v_call: TRBV9
cdr3_aa: CASSSLLREGGYEQYF
cdr3_nt: TGTGCCAGCAGCTCTCTGCTCCGGGAGGGCGGCTACGAGCAGTACTTC

clone_size: -
j_call: TRBJ1-1
d_call: -
v_call: TRBV30
cdr3_aa: CAWSGNRDTEAFF
cdr3_nt: TGTGCCTGGAGTGGGAACAGAGACACTGAAGCTTTCTTT

clone_size: -
j_call: TRBJ2-3
d_call: -
v_call: TRBV5-1
cdr3_aa: CASSLESPGASTDTQYF
cdr3_nt: TGCGCCAGCAGCTTGGAGTCACCAGGGGCGAGCACAGATACGCAGTATTTT

clone_size: -
j_call: TRBJ2-7
d_call: -
v_call: TRBV28
cdr3_aa: CASSQGTNYEQYF
cdr3_nt: TGTGCCAGCAGCCAGGGGACTAACTACGAGCAGTACTTC

clone_size: -
j_call: TRBJ2-7
d_call: TRBD1
v_call: TRBV6-6
cdr3_aa: CASRSGTGGSYEQYF
cdr3_nt: TGTGCCAGCAGGTCCGGGACAGGGGGCTCCTACGAGCAGTACTTC

clone_size: -
j_call: TRBJ2-2
d_call: TRBD1
v_call: TRBV19
cdr3_aa: CASSDLGGHTGELFF
cdr3_nt: TGTGCCAGTAGTGATCTAGGGGGCCACACCGGGGAGCTGTTTTTT

clone_size: -
j_call: TRBJ2-3
d_call: -
v_call: TRBV2
cdr3_aa: CASSRADTQYF
cdr3_nt: TGTGCCAGCTCGAGGGCAGATACGCAGTATTTT

clone_size: once
j_call: TRBJ2-1
d_call: -
v_call: TRBV18
cdr3_aa: CASSSSGVHEQFF
cdr3_nt: TGTGCCAGCTCATCCTCAGGGGTCCATGAGCAGTTCTTC

clone_size: -
j_call: TRBJ2-3
d_call: TRBD2
v_call: TRBV2
cdr3_aa: CASSGLADTDTQYF
cdr3_nt: TGTGCCAGCTCTGGGCTAGCGGACACAGATACGCAGTATTTT

clone_size: -
j_call: TRBJ1-5
d_call: TRBD1
v_call: TRBV18
cdr3_aa: CASSPRAGGRSNQPQHF
cdr3_nt: TGTGCCAGCTCACCACGGGCAGGGGGTCGTTCCAATCAGCCCCAGCATTTT

clone_size: few
j_call: TRBJ2-7
d_call: -
v_call: TRBV20-1
cdr3_aa: CSASKIPSRYEQYF
cdr3_nt: TGCAGTGCTAGTAAGATTCCTAGCCGGTACGAGCAGTACTTC

clone_size: once
j_call: TRBJ2-1
d_call: TRBD2
v_call: TRBV5-1
cdr3_aa: CASSATSGISSYNEQFF
cdr3_nt: TGCGCCAGCAGCGCGACTAGCGGTATTAGCTCCTACAATGAGCAGTTCTTC

clone_size: -
j_call: TRBJ2-7
d_call: TRBD1
v_call: TRBV5-5
cdr3_aa: CASSLLRQGALEQYF
cdr3_nt: TGTGCCAGCAGCTTGTTGCGACAGGGGGCTCTCGAGCAGTACTTC

clone_size: -
j_call: TRBJ1-1
d_call: TRBD1
v_call: TRBV6-5
cdr3_aa: CASIQGVKNTEAFF
cdr3_nt: TGTGCCAGCATACAGGGGGTTAAGAACACTGAAGCTTTCTTT

clone_size: -
j_call: TRBJ1-1
d_call: -
v_call: TRBV3-1/TRBV3-2
cdr3_aa: CASAVRGRNTEAFF
cdr3_nt: TGTGCCAGCGCTGTTCGAGGGAGGAACACTGAAGCTTTCTTT

clone_size: few
j_call: TRBJ1-4
d_call: -
v_call: TRBV5-1
cdr3_aa: CASSLTATNEKLFF
cdr3_nt: TGCGCCAGCAGCCTTACAGCCACTAATGAAAAACTGTTTTTT

clone_size: -
j_call: TRBJ2-5
d_call: TRBD1
v_call: TRBV7-7
cdr3_aa: CASSLGQQETQYF
cdr3_nt: TGTGCTAGCAGCTTGGGACAGCAAGAGACCCAGTACTTC

clone_size: -
j_call: TRBJ2-3
d_call: -
v_call: TRBV3-1/TRBV3-2
cdr3_aa: CASSRESTDTQYF
cdr3_nt: TGTGCCAGCAGCCGTGAGAGCACAGATACGCAGTATTTT

clone_size: -
j_call: TRBJ2-1
d_call: TRBD2
v_call: TRBV30
cdr3_aa: CAWNRGSSYNEQFF
cdr3_nt: TGTGCCTGGAACCGCGGGAGCTCCTACAATGAGCAGTTCTTC

clone_size: -
j_call: TRBJ2-5
d_call: TRBD2
v_call: TRBV14
cdr3_aa: CASSQIGLAVQETQYF
cdr3_nt: TGTGCCAGCAGTCAAATCGGACTAGCGGTCCAAGAGACCCAGTACTTC

clone_size: -
j_call: TRBJ2-1
d_call: -
v_call: TRBV12-3/TRBV12-4
cdr3_aa: CASSLNRVGEQFF
cdr3_nt: TGTGCCAGCAGTTTAAACAGGGTAGGCGAGCAGTTCTTC

clone_size: -
j_call: TRBJ1-4
d_call: TRBD1
v_call: TRBV9
cdr3_aa: CASSVVGGYGEKLFF
cdr3_nt: TGTGCCAGCAGCGTAGTAGGGGGCTACGGGGAAAAACTGTTTTTT

clone_size: -
j_call: TRBJ2-3
d_call: TRBD2
v_call: TRBV14
cdr3_aa: CASSQDLGLHTDTQYF
cdr3_nt: TGTGCCAGCAGCCAAGATCTGGGACTACACACAGATACGCAGTATTTT

clone_size: -
j_call: TRBJ2-3
d_call: -
v_call: TRBV7-9
cdr3_aa: CASSLNRGEGVSTDTQYF
cdr3_nt: TGTGCCAGCAGCTTAAATCGCGGAGAGGGGGTCAGCACAGATACGCAGTATTTT

clone_size: -
j_call: TRBJ1-1
d_call: -
v_call: TRBV9
cdr3_aa: CASSVVAGGHTEAFF
cdr3_nt: TGTGCCAGCAGCGTAGTTGCCGGGGGGCACACTGAAGCTTTCTTT

clone_size: -
j_call: TRBJ1-1
d_call: TRBD1
v_call: TRBV4-2
cdr3_aa: CASRNKGAGFTEAFF
cdr3_nt: TGTGCCAGCAGAAATAAGGGGGCAGGTTTTACTGAAGCTTTCTTT

clone_size: -
j_call: TRBJ1-1
d_call: -
v_call: TRBV28
cdr3_aa: CASTPGGSGGGWEAFF
cdr3_nt: TGTGCCAGCACCCCTGGAGGAAGCGGGGGGGGGTGGGAAGCTTTCTTT

clone_size: -
j_call: TRBJ2-7
d_call: TRBD1
v_call: TRBV5-4
cdr3_aa: CASSLQGTYEQYF
cdr3_nt: TGTGCCAGCAGCTTACAGGGGACCTACGAGCAGTACTTC

clone_size: -
j_call: TRBJ2-7
d_call: -
v_call: TRBV5-4
cdr3_aa: CASSLGQDVPYEQYF
cdr3_nt: TGTGCCAGCAGCTTGGGACAGGACGTCCCCTACGAGCAGTACTTC

clone_size: -
j_call: TRBJ2-7
d_call: TRBD1
v_call: TRBV5-1
cdr3_aa: CASSLPGQGMEQYF
cdr3_nt: TGCGCCAGCAGCCTACCGGGACAGGGGATGGAGCAGTACTTC

clone_size: -
j_call: TRBJ2-1
d_call: TRBD2
v_call: TRBV5-4
cdr3_aa: CASSLGLSGSGNEQFF
cdr3_nt: TGTGCCAGCAGCTTGGGTTTAAGCGGGAGTGGGAATGAGCAGTTCTTC

clone_size: once
j_call: TRBJ1-1
d_call: TRBD1
v_call: TRBV27
cdr3_aa: CASSRVQGGFAEAFF
cdr3_nt: TGTGCCAGCAGTCGGGTACAGGGGGGTTTCGCTGAAGCTTTCTTT

clone_size: -
j_call: TRBJ2-3
d_call: -
v_call: TRBV9
cdr3_aa: CASSVGGVGTDTQYF
cdr3_nt: TGTGCCAGCAGCGTAGGCGGGGTGGGCACAGATACGCAGTATTTT

clone_size: few
j_call: TRBJ2-7
d_call: TRBD1
v_call: TRBV24-1
cdr3_aa: CATSGTGGYHEQYF
cdr3_nt: TGTGCCACCAGTGGCACAGGGGGCTATCACGAGCAGTACTTC

clone_size: -
j_call: TRBJ2-1
d_call: TRBD1
v_call: TRBV9
cdr3_aa: CASSLTGGPHNEQFF
cdr3_nt: TGTGCCAGCAGCCTAACAGGGGGCCCTCACAATGAGCAGTTCTTC

clone_size: once
j_call: TRBJ1-1
d_call: -
v_call: TRBV18
cdr3_aa: CASSPSTEAFF
cdr3_nt: TGTGCCAGCTCACCCTCCACTGAAGCTTTCTTT

clone_size: -
j_call: TRBJ2-7
d_call: TRBD2
v_call: TRBV5-1
cdr3_aa: CASSPTGMGGVSGRARGEQYF
cdr3_nt: TGCGCCAGCAGCCCGACGGGGATGGGGGGCGTAAGCGGGAGGGCCCGGGGCGAGCAGTACTTC

clone_size: -
j_call: TRBJ1-1
d_call: -
v_call: TRBV25-1
cdr3_aa: CASSPRRTSSPYAAFF
cdr3_nt: TGTGCCAGCAGCCCCCGCCGGACATCCTCCCCATATGCAGCTTTCTTT

clone_size: -
j_call: TRBJ1-2
d_call: -
v_call: TRBV28
cdr3_aa: CASKLRDINNYGYTF
cdr3_nt: TGTGCCAGCAAACTCCGGGACATTAATAACTATGGCTACACCTTC

clone_size: -
j_call: TRBJ1-5
d_call: TRBD1
v_call: TRBV2
cdr3_aa: CASSELGQGGGEEHF
cdr3_nt: TGTGCCAGCAGTGAATTGGGACAGGGGGGAGGCGAGGAGCATTTT

clone_size: -
j_call: TRBJ2-5
d_call: -
v_call: TRBV19
cdr3_aa: CASSIGGRVSETQYF
cdr3_nt: TGTGCCAGTAGTATAGGCGGCAGGGTTTCCGAGACCCAGTACTTC

clone_size: -
j_call: TRBJ2-5
d_call: TRBD2
v_call: TRBV24-1
cdr3_aa: CATSEPGTSRETQYF
cdr3_nt: TGTGCCACCAGTGAACCCGGGACTAGTCGGGAGACCCAGTACTTC

clone_size: -
j_call: TRBJ2-5
d_call: TRBD2
v_call: TRBV5-4
cdr3_aa: CASSAGGGDQETQYF
cdr3_nt: TGTGCCAGCAGCGCGGGGGGGGGTGACCAAGAGACCCAGTACTTC

clone_size: -
j_call: TRBJ2-2
d_call: -
v_call: TRBV27
cdr3_aa: CASSFSILGELFF
cdr3_nt: TGTGCCAGCAGTTTCTCTATTCTCGGGGAGCTGTTTTTT